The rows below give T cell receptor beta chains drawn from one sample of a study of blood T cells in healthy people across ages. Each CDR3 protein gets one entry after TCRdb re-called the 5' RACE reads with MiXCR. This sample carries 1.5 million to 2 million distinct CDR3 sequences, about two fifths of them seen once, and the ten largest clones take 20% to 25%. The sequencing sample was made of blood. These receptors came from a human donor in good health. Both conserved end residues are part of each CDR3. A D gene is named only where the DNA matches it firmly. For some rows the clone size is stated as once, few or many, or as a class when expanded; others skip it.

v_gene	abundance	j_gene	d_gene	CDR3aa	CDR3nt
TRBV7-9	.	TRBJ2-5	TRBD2	CASSPGTSVQETQDF	TGTGCCAGCAGCCCCGGGACTAGCGTACAAGAGACCCAGGACTTC
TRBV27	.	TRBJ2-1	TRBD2	CASSSRLARGFLEQFF	TGTGCCAGCAGTTCCCGACTAGCCCGAGGATTTTTGGAGCAGTTCTTC
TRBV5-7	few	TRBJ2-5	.	CASSPAGQPQETQYF	TGTGCCAGCAGCCCGGCGGGACAGCCCCAAGAGACCCAGTACTTC
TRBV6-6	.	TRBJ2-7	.	CVSSYGGSSYEQYF	TGTGTCAGCAGTTACGGGGGCAGCTCCTACGAGCAGTACTTC
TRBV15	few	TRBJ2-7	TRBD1	CATSRDLPDRGEQYF	TGTGCCACCAGCAGAGATCTCCCGGACAGGGGCGAGCAGTACTTC
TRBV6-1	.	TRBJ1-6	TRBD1	CASCVRDRDSPLHF	TGTGCCAGCTGTGTGCGGGACAGGGATTCACCCCTCCACTTT
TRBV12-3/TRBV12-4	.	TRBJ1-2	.	CASSLRGYNGYTF	TGTGCCAGCAGTCTAAGGGGATACAATGGCTACACCTTC
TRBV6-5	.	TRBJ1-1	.	CAGSYSAGRGTEAFF	TGTGCCGGCAGTTACTCGGCGGGGCGAGGCACTGAAGCTTTCTTT
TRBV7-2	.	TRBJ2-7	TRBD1	CASKIHGDSNYEQYF	TGTGCCAGTAAAATACACGGGGACAGTAACTACGAGCAGTACTTC
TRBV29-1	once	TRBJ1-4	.	CSAQWEKLFF	TGCAGCGCCCAGTGGGAAAAACTGTTTTTT
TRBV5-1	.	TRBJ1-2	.	CASSRESTGYGYTF	TGCGCCAGCAGCCGGGAATCGACGGGGTATGGCTACACCTTC
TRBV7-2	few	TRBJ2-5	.	CASSSAEVRGETQYF	TGTGCCAGCAGCTCCGCGGAGGTGAGGGGAGAGACCCAGTACTTC
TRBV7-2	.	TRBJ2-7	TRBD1	CASSLLDRGTWGQYF	TGTGCCAGCAGCTTACTGGACAGGGGAACGTGGGGGCAGTACTTC